The present T cell receptor (beta chain) was sequenced within a study of blood T cell repertoires in COVID-19. Study overall: T cells, B-cell-depleted T cells, or PBMCs provided the cDNA or gDNA that served as material.

Individuals drawn from approximately 22 US areas were about 18 to 95 years old. Cohorts were based on clinical histories the participants reported. V lost 3 bases and J lost 5, with 15 bases in between. The CDR3 loop spans 16 amino acids. CDR1 is SGHKS, CDR2 YYEKEE, per germline (reference sequence). Profiled with immunoSEQ multiplex PCR; TCRdb holds only in-frame clones, not every one. There are about 220,000 clones in the sample; roughly 90% occur only once, and 2.5% to 3% lies in the top ten. The chain links TRBV5-5 to TRBJ1-6, with D unresolved. The sequencing input was PBMCs or T cells enriched from blood (not recorded which). The receptor's source is a woman in her 30s who had recovered from COVID-19. The CDR3 is CASSSGPAANNSPLHF. CDR3 nucleotide sequence: TGTGCCAGCAGCTCTGGGCCCGCTGCGAATAATTCACCCCTCCACTTT.